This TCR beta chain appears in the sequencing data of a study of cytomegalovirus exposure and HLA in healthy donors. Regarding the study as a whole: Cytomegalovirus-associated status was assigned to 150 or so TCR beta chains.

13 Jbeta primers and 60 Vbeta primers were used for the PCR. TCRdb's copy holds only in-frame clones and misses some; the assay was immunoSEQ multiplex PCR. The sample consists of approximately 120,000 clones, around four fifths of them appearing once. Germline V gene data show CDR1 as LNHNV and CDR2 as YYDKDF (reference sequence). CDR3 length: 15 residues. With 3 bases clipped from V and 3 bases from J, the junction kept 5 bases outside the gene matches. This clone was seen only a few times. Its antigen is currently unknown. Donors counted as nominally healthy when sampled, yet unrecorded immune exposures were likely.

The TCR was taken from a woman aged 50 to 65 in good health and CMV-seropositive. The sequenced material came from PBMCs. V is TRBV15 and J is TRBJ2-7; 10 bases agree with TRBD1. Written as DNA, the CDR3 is TGTGCCACCAGCAGCCGGGACAGGGGTGTCTACGAGCAGTACTTC. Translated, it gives CATSSRDRGVYEQYF.